Sequencing of this T cell receptor beta chain was carried out in a study of technical replicates of blood from a few donors. Germline V gene data show CDR1 as ENHRY and CDR2 as SYGVKD. Trimming cost V 2 bases and J 3 bases, with 7 bases left between them. CDR3 length equals 13 residues. Profiling relied on immunoSEQ multiplex PCR, and the TCRdb table lists in-frame clones only, not all of them. Of about 79,000 clones detected, roughly 92% appear once; the ten largest clones hold 0.2% to 0.3%. Sequenced input: T cells isolated from PBMCs. This chain links TRBV10-3 with TRBJ1-1; D gene unclear. This TCR was sampled from a human donor in good health. CDR3 nucleotides: TGTGCCATCAGTGAGGGGAGTTACACTGAAGCTTTCTTT. Protein product: CAISEGSYTEAFF.